This T cell receptor (beta chain) is from a study of T cell responses to AZD1222 COVID-19 vaccine. CDR3 length equals 14 residues. Trimming cost V 4 bases and J 5 bases, with 12 bases left between them. Germline CDR1 LNHDA, CDR2 SQIVND (reference sequence). Measured with immunoSEQ multiplex PCR; TCRdb has only the in-frame clones, and not every one. This sample has some 97,000 clones, with roughly 89% found just once. This clone was seen more than once but under ten times. Antigen: not known. General observations from the study: The repertoires were collected only after the peak T cell response. Seropositive AZD1222 recipients at baseline numbered only six or seven.

The chain employs TRBV19 and TRBJ2-1; perhaps D is TRBD1 or TRBD2 (5 bases each). The clonotype was recovered from an adult in good health. This sample comprised peripheral blood, obtained on day 0 of AZD1222 vaccination. CDR3 residues: CASSSWLGDNEQFF. CDR3 coding DNA: TGTGCCAGTAGTAGCTGGCTGGGGGACAATGAGCAGTTCTTC.